This record looks at one TCR beta chain sequence and its context. No antigen is known for it. Amplified TCR beta CDR3 regions came from RNA transcripts. A set of HTBI primers served as the primers for a first-round RT-PCR of the TCR CDR3. MiXCR, run by TCRdb on the multiplex PCR reads, gives a single entry per CDR3 protein. The sample comprises a few hundred thousand distinct CDR3 sequences, around 14% of which are singletons, and roughly 33% rests with the top ten. Exclusion criteria comprised uncontrolled infection, other autoimmune disease, pregnancy or lactation. The sample comes from a study of T cells in Graves' hyperthyroidism and ophthalmopathy. Study at large: Before any treatment, at initial diagnosis, peripheral blood was collected. Study-level results: Ophthalmopathy, which appeared later, was predicted by the model a median roughly 6.5 months before onset. Blood also held most thyroid clonotypes expanded beyond 0.001.

V lost 4 bases to trimming and J lost 3 bases, with 20 bases between them. CDR1 is MGHRA, CDR2 YSYEKL, per germline. The CDR3 length is 17 residues. The sample consisted of blood. This TCR was sampled from a woman aged 25 to 39 with Graves' hyperthyroidism. The chain is built from TRBV4-1 and TRBJ2-3; D unresolved. In DNA form, the CDR3 reads TGCGCCAGCAGCCCACCCCTCAGATACGGGTTGACAGATACGCAGTATTTT. Amino acids: CASSPPLRYGLTDTQYF.